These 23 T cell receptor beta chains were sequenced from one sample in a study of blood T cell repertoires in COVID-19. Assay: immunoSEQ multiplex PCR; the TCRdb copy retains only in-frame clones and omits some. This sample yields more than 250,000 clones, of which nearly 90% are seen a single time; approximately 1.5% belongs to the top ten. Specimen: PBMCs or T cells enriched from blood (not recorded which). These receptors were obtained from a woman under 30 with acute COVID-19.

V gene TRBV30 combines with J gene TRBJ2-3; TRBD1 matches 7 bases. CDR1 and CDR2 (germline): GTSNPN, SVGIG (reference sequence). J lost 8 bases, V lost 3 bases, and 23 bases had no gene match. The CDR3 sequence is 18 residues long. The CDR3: CAWSPGTDLTLLLSTQYF. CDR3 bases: TGTGCCTGGAGCCCCGGGACAGACCTCACCCTCCTCCTTAGTACGCAGTATTTT.

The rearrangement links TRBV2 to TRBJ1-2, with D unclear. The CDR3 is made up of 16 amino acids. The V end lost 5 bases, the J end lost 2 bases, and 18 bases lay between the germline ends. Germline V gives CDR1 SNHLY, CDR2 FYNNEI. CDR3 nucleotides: TGTGCCAGCAGTCCCCGAGGGCCCACGAACAACTATGGCTACACCTTC. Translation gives CASSPRGPTNNYGYTF.

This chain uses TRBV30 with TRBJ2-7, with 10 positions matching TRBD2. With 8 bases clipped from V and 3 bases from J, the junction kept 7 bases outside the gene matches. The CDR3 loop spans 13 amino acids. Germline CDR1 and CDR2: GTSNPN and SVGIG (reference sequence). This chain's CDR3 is CAGAASGSYEQYF. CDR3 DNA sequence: TGTGCCGGGGCCGCTAGCGGGAGCTACGAGCAGTACTTC.

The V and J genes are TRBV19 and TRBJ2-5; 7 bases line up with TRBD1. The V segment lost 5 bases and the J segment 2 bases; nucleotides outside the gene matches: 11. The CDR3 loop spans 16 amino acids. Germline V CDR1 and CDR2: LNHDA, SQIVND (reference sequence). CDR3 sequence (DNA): TGTGCCAGTAGTCTCGGGACCGGGACAGATCAAGAGACCCAGTACTTC. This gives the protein CASSLGTGTDQETQYF.

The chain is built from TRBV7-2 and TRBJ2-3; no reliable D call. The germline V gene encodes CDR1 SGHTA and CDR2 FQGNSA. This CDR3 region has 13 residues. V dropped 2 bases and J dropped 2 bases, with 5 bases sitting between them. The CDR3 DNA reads TGTGCCAGCAGCTTATATATCACAGATACGCAGTATTTT. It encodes CASSLYITDTQYF.

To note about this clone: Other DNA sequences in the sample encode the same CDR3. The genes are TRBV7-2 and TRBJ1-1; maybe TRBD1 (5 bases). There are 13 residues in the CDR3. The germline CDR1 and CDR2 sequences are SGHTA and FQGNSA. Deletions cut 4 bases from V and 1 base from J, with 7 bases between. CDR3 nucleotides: TGTGCCAGCAGCTCCGGACAGAACACTGAAGCTTTCTTT. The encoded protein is CASSSGQNTEAFF.

CDR3 nucleotides: TGTGCCAGCAGCTTACCAATGGACAGAATCACCGGGGAGCTGTTTTTT. Protein sequence: CASSLPMDRITGELFF. The gene calls are TRBV11-2 and TRBJ2-2; the D gene is possibly TRBD1 (6 bases). The germline V gene encodes CDR1 SGHAT and CDR2 FQNNGV. This CDR3 is built from 16 residues. Trimming took 2 bases from V and 4 from J, leaving 14 bases between them.

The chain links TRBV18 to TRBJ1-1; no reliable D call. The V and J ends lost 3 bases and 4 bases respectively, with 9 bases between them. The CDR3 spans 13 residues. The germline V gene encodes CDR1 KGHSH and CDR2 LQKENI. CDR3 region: CASSPRVVTEAFF. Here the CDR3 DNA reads TGTGCCAGCTCACCTCGGGTCGTCACTGAAGCTTTCTTT. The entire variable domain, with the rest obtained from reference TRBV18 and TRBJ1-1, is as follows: NAGVMQNPRHLVRRRGQEARLRCSPMKGHSHVYWYRQLPEEGLKFMVYLQKENIIDESGMPKERFSAEFPKEGPSILRIQQVVRGDSAAYFCASSPRVVTEAFFGQGTRLTVV.

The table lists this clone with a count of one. CDR3 coding DNA: TGCAGCGTGAAAGGACTAGCGGGATCAAGGGGGCAAGAGACCCAGTACTTC. Translated, it gives CSVKGLAGSRGQETQYF. This chain joins TRBV29-1 and TRBJ2-5, with 12 bases that match TRBD2. Germline trimming cut 6 bases from V and 2 bases from J; bases unmatched to any gene: 13. The CDR3 sequence is 17 residues long. Germline CDR1 and CDR2: SQVTM and ANQGSEA.

The CDR3 bases are TGTGCCTGGAGTGAAGGGGTTGATGAAAAACTGTTTTTT. It specifies CAWSEGVDEKLFF. The chain is built from TRBV30 and TRBJ1-4, with D maybe TRBD1 (5 bases). CDR1 is GTSNPN and CDR2 is SVGIG in the germline V gene (reference sequence). The CDR3 length is 13 residues. Trimming removed 1 base from V and 6 bases from J, with 9 bases in between. The full variable domain, its missing parts supplied by reference TRBV30 and TRBJ1-4, is SQTIHQWPATLVQPVGSPLSLECTVEGTSNPNLYWYRQAAGRGLQLLFYSVGIGQISSEVPQNLSASRPQDRQFILSSKKLLLSDSGFYLCAWSEGVDEKLFFGSGTQLSVL.

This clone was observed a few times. Written as DNA, the CDR3 is TGTGCCAGCAGAAGTGAGGGTTCTTATGGCTACACCTTC. It is translated as CASRSEGSYGYTF. The chain carries TRBV28 and TRBJ1-2; D remains ambiguous. This CDR3 spans 13 amino acids. With 6 bases removed from V and 5 bases from J, the gap between germline ends came to 13 bases. CDR1 is MDHEN and CDR2 is SYDVKM in the germline V gene.

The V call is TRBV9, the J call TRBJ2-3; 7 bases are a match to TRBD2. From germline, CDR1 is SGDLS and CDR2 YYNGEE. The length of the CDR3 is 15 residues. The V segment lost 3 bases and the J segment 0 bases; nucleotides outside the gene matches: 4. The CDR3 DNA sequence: TGTGCCAGCAGCGGAAATAGCGGGAGCACAGATACGCAGTATTTT. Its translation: CASSGNSGSTDTQYF.

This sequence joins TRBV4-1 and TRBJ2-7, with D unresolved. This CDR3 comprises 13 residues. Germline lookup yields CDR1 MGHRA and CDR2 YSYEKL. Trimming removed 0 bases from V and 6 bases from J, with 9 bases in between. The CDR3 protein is CASSQDRSAEQYF. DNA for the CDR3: TGCGCCAGCAGCCAAGACAGGTCGGCCGAGCAGTACTTC.

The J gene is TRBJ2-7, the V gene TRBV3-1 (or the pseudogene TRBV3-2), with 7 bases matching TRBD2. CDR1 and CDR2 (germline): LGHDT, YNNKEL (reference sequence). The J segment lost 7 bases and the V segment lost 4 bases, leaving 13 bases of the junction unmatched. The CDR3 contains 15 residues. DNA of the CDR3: TGTGCCAGCAGCCCCTTTATGGGGGAGGGGAGGGAGCAGTACTTC. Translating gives CASSPFMGEGREQYF.

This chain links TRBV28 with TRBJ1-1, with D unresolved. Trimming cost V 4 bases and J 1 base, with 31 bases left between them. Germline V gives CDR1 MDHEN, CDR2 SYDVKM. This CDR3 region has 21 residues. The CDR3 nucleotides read TGTGCCAGCAGTTCGACGCCGTTTATGCGCCCGGGGAAAAAGGGGAACACTGAAGCTTTCTTT. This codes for CASSSTPFMRPGKKGNTEAFF.

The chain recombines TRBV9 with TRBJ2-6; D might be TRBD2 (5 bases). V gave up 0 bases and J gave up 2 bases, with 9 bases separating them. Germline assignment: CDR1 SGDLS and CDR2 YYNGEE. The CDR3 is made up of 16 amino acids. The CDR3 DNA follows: TGTGCCAGCAGCGTAGGGCCGGGGACTGGGGCCAACGTCCTGACTTTC. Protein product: CASSVGPGTGANVLTF. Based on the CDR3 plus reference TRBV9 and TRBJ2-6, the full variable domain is DSGVTQTPKHLITATGQRVTLRCSPRSGDLSVYWYQQSLDQGLQFLIQYYNGEERAKGNILERFSAQQFPDLHSELNLSSLELGDSALYFCASSVGPGTGANVLTFGAGSRLTVL.

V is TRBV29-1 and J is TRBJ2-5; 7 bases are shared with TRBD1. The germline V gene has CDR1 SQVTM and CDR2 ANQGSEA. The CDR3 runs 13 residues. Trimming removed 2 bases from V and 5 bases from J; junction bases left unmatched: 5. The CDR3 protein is CSVEQGVRETQYF. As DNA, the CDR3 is TGCAGCGTTGAACAGGGGGTGCGCGAGACCCAGTACTTC.

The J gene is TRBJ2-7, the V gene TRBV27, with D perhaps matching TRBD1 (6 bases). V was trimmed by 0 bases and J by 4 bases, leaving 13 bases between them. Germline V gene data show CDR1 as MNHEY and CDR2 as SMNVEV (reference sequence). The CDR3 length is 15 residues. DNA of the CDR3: TGTGCCAGCAGTTTATCCCTGACAGGTTCATACGAGCAGTACTTC. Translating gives CASSLSLTGSYEQYF.

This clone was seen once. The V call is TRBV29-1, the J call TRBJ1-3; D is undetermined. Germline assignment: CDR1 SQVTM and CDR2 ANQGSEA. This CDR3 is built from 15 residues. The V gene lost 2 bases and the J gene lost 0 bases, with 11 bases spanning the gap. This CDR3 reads CSVESPTGSGNTIYF. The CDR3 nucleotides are TGCAGCGTTGAAAGTCCGACGGGCTCTGGAAACACCATATATTTT. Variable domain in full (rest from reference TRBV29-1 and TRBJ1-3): SAVISQKPSRDICQRGTSLTIQCQVDSQVTMMFWYRQQPGQSLTLIATANQGSEATYESGFVIDKFPISRPNLTFSTLTVSNMSPEDSSIYLCSVESPTGSGNTIYFGEGSWLTVV.

CDR3 DNA sequence: TGTGCCTGGAGTGTACGACCCCTCCAGGGGCCGGGCGAGCAGTACTTC. It encodes CAWSVRPLQGPGEQYF. The genes are TRBV30 and TRBJ2-7; D is possibly TRBD1 (6 bases). V shed 0 bases and J shed 6 bases, with 21 bases lying between them. Germline V gene sequence: CDR1 GTSNPN, CDR2 SVGIG (reference sequence). The length of the CDR3 is 16 residues.

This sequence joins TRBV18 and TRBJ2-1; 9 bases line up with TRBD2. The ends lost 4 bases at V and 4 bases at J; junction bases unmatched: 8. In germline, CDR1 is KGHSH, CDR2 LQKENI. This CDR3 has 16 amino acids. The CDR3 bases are TGTGCCAGCTCACTAGTAGCGGGAGCGGGATACAATGAGCAGTTCTTC. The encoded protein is CASSLVAGAGYNEQFF.

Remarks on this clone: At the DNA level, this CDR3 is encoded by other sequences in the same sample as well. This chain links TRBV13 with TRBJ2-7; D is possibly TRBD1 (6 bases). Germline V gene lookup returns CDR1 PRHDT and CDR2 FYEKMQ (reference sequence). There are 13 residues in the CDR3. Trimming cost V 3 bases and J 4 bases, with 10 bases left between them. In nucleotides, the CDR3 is TGTGCCAGCAGCTTGGGGCAGGGGTACGAGCAGTACTTC. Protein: CASSLGQGYEQYF.

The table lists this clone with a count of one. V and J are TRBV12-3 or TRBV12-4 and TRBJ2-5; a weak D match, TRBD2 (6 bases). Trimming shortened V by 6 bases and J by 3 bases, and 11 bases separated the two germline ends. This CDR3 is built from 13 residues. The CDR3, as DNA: TGTGCCAGCAGGGGAGGAGAGGAAGAGACCCAGTACTTC. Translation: CASRGGEEETQYF.